These 15 T cell receptor beta chains share one sample of origin, sequenced in a study of molecular identifiers for immune sequencing clone quantification. TCRdb fed the PCR reads into MiXCR, producing one record per CDR3 protein. The table records tens of thousands of distinct CDR3 sequences, roughly 18% of them present only once. Material: naive CD8+ T cells from blood, with Jurkat cell RNA spiked in. As to subset: FACS-sorted CD8+CD4-CCR7+CD45RA+ naive T cells. These receptors were taken from a human donor in good health. Some libraries in this study had Jurkat cell RNA spiked in.

This clonotype was counted ten times or more. The chain couples TRBV30 to TRBJ1-1; D gene ambiguous. V lost 3 bases, J lost 3 bases, and 2 bases lay in between. In germline, CDR1 is GTSNPN, CDR2 SVGIG (reference sequence). The CDR3 has 10 residues. Here the CDR3 DNA reads TGTGCCTGGAGCTACACTGAAGCTTTCTTT. Protein: CAWSYTEAFF.

This clonotype was detected ten times or more. The chain carries TRBV29-1 and TRBJ1-1; D unclear. V lost 2 bases and J lost 11, with 12 bases in between. The length of the CDR3 is 11 residues. The germline gives CDR1 SQVTM, CDR2 ANQGSEA. CDR3 in amino acids: CSVEKGIQAFF. CDR3 bases: TGCAGCGTTGAAAAGGGCATCCAGGCTTTCTTT.

About this clonotype itself: This could be a read error, since a much larger clone is one nucleotide away. This chain joins TRBV7-9 and TRBJ1-5, with D maybe TRBD1 (6 bases). Germline CDR1 is SEHNR and CDR2 is FQNEAQ (reference sequence). The CDR3 has 16 amino acids. The CDR3 sequence: CVSSLGTAGVDQPQHF. In nucleotides, the CDR3 is TGTGTCAGCAGCTTAGGTACGGCAGGGGTCGATCAGCCCCAGCATTTT. The full variable domain, its missing parts supplied by reference TRBV7-9 and TRBJ1-5, is DTGVSQNPRHKITKRGQNVTFRCDPISEHNRLYWYRQTLGQGPEFLTYFQNEAQLEKSRLLSDRFSAERPKGSFSTLEIQRTEQGDSAMYLCVSSLGTAGVDQPQHFGDGTRLSIL.

This clonotype showed up just a few times. This may be a read error: a much more frequent sequence differs by one nucleotide. This sequence joins TRBV6-5 and TRBJ2-3, with D unclear. The J call may be in error: the DNA end matches TRBJ1-5 better. Germline loops: CDR1 MNHEY, CDR2 SVGAGI. CDR3 length: 15 amino acids. The CDR3 spells CASSYSSPGLDTQHF. The CDR3 DNA reads as TGTGCCAGCAGTTACTCGAGTCCAGGACTGGATACGCAGCATTTT.

V is TRBV7-9 and J is TRBJ2-7; TRBD2 is a possible D gene (6 bases). The germline gives CDR1 SEHNR, CDR2 FQNEAQ (reference sequence). V dropped 5 bases and J dropped 0 bases, with 26 bases sitting between them. The CDR3 is 19 amino acids. The CDR3 protein is CASSPLPGRISGSSYEQYF. The CDR3 region has the DNA TGTGCCAGCAGCCCACTCCCTGGCCGTATTAGCGGAAGCTCCTACGAGCAGTACTTC. Combining the CDR3 with reference TRBV7-9 and TRBJ2-7 gives the whole variable domain DTGVSQNPRHKITKRGQNVTFRCDPISEHNRLYWYRQTLGQGPEFLTYFQNEAQLEKSRLLSDRFSAERPKGSFSTLEIQRTEQGDSAMYLCASSPLPGRISGSSYEQYFGPGTRLTVT.

This clonotype was counted ten times or more. The chain uses TRBV5-1 and TRBJ2-7, with TRBD2 matching over 13 bases. The CDR3 has 14 amino acids. CDR1 and CDR2 (germline): SGHRS, YFSETQ. V was pared by 3 bases and J by 4 bases, with 1 base of the junction left unmatched. This CDR3 is CASSWTSGSYEQYF. CDR3 sequence (DNA): TGCGCCAGCAGCTGGACTAGCGGGAGTTACGAGCAGTACTTC.

This clonotype was found many times. The chain employs TRBV20-1 and TRBJ2-2; D is unresolved. The V end was cut by 1 base, the J end by 7 bases, with 4 bases between. This CDR3 comprises 11 residues. Germline V gene lookup returns CDR1 DFQATT and CDR2 SNEGSKA (reference sequence). CDR3 residues: CSARVVGELFF. CDR3 sequence (DNA): TGCAGTGCTAGAGTCGTCGGGGAGCTGTTTTTT.

The sample holds many counts of this clonotype. The chain recombines TRBV5-1 with TRBJ2-7; D possibly uses TRBD1 or TRBD2 (6 bases each). The germline V gene encodes CDR1 SGHRS and CDR2 YFSETQ. V was clipped by 5 bases and J by 2 bases, with 17 bases between them. The CDR3 is 15 amino acids. DNA for the CDR3: TGCGCCAGCAGTCCAACAGGGTCGGGAGCCTACGAGCAGTACTTC. Translated: CASSPTGSGAYEQYF. Using reference TRBV5-1 and TRBJ2-7 for the parts outside the CDR3, the full variable domain is KAGVTQTPRYLIKTRGQQVTLSCSPISGHRSVSWYQQTPGQGLQFLFEYFSETQRNKGNFPGRFSGRQFSNSRSEMNVSTLELGDSALYLCASSPTGSGAYEQYFGPGTRLTVT.

A note on this clonotype: The conserved final phenylalanine or tryptophan is absent from the CDR3, which likely points to a read error. The chain is built from TRBV7-2 and TRBJ2-7; 10 bases fit TRBD1. The CDR3 totals 16 residues. Germline CDR1 is SGHTA and CDR2 is FQGNSA. The DNA for the CDR3 is TGTGCCAGCTGCTTAGACCAGAGACAGGGGGCCCACGAGCAGTACCTC. Translating it yields CASCLDQRQGAHEQYL.

With respect to this clonotype: An end of the junction differs from the germline gene, which may be a read error. This chain links TRBV6-2 or TRBV6-3 with TRBJ2-3; D unclear. From germline, CDR1 is MNHEY and CDR2 SVGEGT. This CDR3 is built from 10 residues. CDR3 in DNA: TGCGCCGGCGAAGGGGATACGCAGTATTTT. It is translated as CAGEGDTQYF.

This clonotype was seen repeatedly, ten times or more. The chain carries TRBV19 and TRBJ1-1; D perhaps matches TRBD1 (6 bases). CDR3 length equals 13 residues. CDR1 and CDR2 from the germline V gene are LNHDA and SQIVND (reference sequence). V was shortened by 4 bases and J by 7 bases, with 13 bases between the two germline ends. CDR3 protein: CASSTGTLHEAFF. CDR3 nucleotides: TGTGCCAGTAGTACCGGGACACTCCATGAAGCTTTCTTT.

Comments on this clonotype: One base away lies a much larger clone, so this may be a sequencing read error. The chain is built from TRBV11-2 and TRBJ2-5; 7 bases line up with TRBD1. In germline, CDR1 is SGHAT, CDR2 FQNNGV. The CDR3 spans 16 residues. The trim removed 5 bases at V and 2 bases at J, leaving 11 bases unmatched. The CDR3 DNA is TGTGCCAGCAGCCCTTTCAGGGGGTTCTCTCAAGAGACCCAGTACTTC. Translation gives CASSPFRGFSQETQYF.

Points on this clonotype: With a much larger clone just one base away, this may be a read error. The chain uses TRBV12-3 or TRBV12-4 and TRBJ1-5, with 11 nucleotides matching TRBD1. Trimming at V came to 7 bases and at J to 6 bases, leaving 5 bases not matched to a gene. This CDR3 contains 14 residues. The CDR3 reads CASNWTGGFQPQHF. The DNA for the CDR3 is TGTGCCAGCAATTGGACAGGGGGCTTTCAGCCCCAGCATTTT.

To note about this clonotype: A junction boundary mismatches the germline segment, possibly from a read error. This chain connects TRBV24-1 to TRBJ2-1; TRBD2 aligns across 9 bases. CDR3 size: 17 residues. CDR1 and CDR2 (germline): KGHDR, SFDVKD. CDR3 DNA sequence: TGTGCCACCAGTCCAGGTAGCGGGAGCTTCACCTACGATGAGCAGTTCTTC. Amino acids: CATSPGSGSFTYDEQFF.

This clonotype was counted ten times or more. This rearrangement joins TRBV7-6 to TRBJ1-5; D might be TRBD1 (5 bases). Germline values: CDR1 SGHVS, CDR2 FNYEAQ. Trimming shortened V by 1 base and J by 5 bases, and 6 bases separated the two germline ends. The CDR3 is made up of 13 amino acids. The CDR3 sequence is CASSLDRYQPQHF. For the CDR3, the DNA is TGTGCCAGCAGCTTAGACAGGTATCAGCCCCAGCATTTT.